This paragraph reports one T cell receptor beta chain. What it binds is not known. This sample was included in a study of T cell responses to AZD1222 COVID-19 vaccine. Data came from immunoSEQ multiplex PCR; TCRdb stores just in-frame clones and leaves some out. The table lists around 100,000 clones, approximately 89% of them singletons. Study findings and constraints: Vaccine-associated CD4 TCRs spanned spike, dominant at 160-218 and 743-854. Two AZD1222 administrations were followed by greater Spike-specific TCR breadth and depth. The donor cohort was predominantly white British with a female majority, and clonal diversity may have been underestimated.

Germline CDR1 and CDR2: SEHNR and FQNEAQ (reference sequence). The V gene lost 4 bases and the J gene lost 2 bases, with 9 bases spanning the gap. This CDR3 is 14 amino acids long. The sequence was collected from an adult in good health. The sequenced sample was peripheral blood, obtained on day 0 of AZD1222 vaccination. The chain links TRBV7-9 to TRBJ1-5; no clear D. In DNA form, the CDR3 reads TGTGCCAGCAGCTCGTCGGTGGGCAATCAGCCCCAGCATTTT. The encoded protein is CASSSSVGNQPQHF.